This TCR beta chain was recovered during a study of blood T cell repertoires in COVID-19. Background on the study: Whether acute or convalescent, the COVID-19 samples came from the United States, Italy and Spain. PBMCs, B-cell-depleted T cells, or T cells were the source of the cDNA or gDNA that made up the material.

Authors' methods: Quantification of nucleated cells was approximated via reference gene primer amplification. Profiling relied on immunoSEQ multiplex PCR, and the TCRdb table lists in-frame clones only, not all of them. That table is the source of V, J and clone size, and D and trimming were worked out from the DNA. Here the sample spans tens of thousands of clones, 82% being singletons. The V and J ends lost 0 bases and 7 bases, in that order; junction bases with no gene match: 4. Germline CDR1 and CDR2: KGHSH and LQKENI. CDR3 length: 14 residues. This chain joins TRBV18 and TRBJ1-2; 8 bases align to TRBD1. The receptor was derived from a woman aged 60 to 75 with acute or convalescent COVID-19. Sequencing was performed on peripheral blood. The CDR3 reads CASSPPGDRFGYTF. CDR3 nucleotides: TGTGCCAGCTCACCACCGGGGGACAGGTTTGGCTACACCTTC.